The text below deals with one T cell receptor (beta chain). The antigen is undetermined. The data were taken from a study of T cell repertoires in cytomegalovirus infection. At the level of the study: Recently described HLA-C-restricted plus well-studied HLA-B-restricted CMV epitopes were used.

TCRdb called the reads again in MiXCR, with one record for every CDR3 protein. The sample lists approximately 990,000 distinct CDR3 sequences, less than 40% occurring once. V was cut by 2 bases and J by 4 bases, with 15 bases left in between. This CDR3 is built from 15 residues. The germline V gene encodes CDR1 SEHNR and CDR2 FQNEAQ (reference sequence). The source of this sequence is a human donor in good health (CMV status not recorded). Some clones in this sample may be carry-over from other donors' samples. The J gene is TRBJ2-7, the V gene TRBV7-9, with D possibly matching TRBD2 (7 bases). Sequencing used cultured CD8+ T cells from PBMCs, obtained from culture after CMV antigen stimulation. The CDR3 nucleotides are TGTGCCAGCAGCTTATTGGGGGGGGGCAGTTACGAGCAGTACTTC. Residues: CASSLLGGGSYEQYF. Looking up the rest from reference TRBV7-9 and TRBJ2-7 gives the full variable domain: DTGVSQNPRHKITKRGQNVTFRCDPISEHNRLYWYRQTLGQGPEFLTYFQNEAQLEKSRLLSDRFSAERPKGSFSTLEIQRTEQGDSAMYLCASSLLGGGSYEQYFGPGTRLTVT.